This T cell receptor beta chain was identified in a study of shared clonotypes between healthy human individuals (dated by TCRdb to 2018 to 2021). As for the study more broadly: A few men and a couple of women, aged 18 to 49 years, made up the cohort. To estimate repertoire size and how much clonotypes are shared between individuals, the study performed deep sequencing of blood TCR repertoires from roughly five healthy adults. For each donor, CD4 naive and CD4 memory were each run on three plates, CD8 naive on two plates, and CD8 memory on one plate. Per donor, leukapheresis produced somewhere between about 0.94 and 8.9 billion PBMCs. Different laboratories and diverse techniques were used to prepare libraries and sequence TCR repertoires, to increase sequencing depth and limit assay-specific biases.

Concerning this clone: It lacks a known antigen. Per-base quality was not reported, and no clone a single base away is much larger than it.

The CDR3 numbers 18 residues from cysteine through phenylalanine. The only DNA kept is the CDR3, 54 bases in frame from the first base. V is reduced by 2 bases and J by 0 bases, leaving a spacing of 14 bases between them. In the germline V gene, CDR1 corresponds to SNHLY and CDR2 to FYNNEI. TCR CDR3 regions were amplified from genomic DNA by multiplex PCR using the deep immunoSEQ assay. For each cell subset, the extracted genomic DNA was distributed evenly across all wells of several immunoSEQ 96-well plates, and each plate served as one replicate. For sorted subsets, each replicate PCR was loaded with approximately 200 ng genomic DNA, equivalent to 30,000 to 35,000 T cell genomes. Purified libraries were measured with a Qubit 3.0 fluorometer, size-checked on a Bioanalyzer 2100, and measured again with the KAPA Library Quantification kit. Every immunoSEQ 96-well plate was sequenced on a dedicated single-read 150-cycle Illumina NextSeq 550 flow cell. For the original study's pipeline: Because only junctional sequences without quality scores were contained in the immunoSEQ output, filtering matching that applied to full-length reads could not be performed. Sequences were annotated with PyIR, a Python wrapper for IgBLAST v1.9, and V/J genes and CDR3 were assigned using IMGT germline references. Any read was removed if the V/J assignment was weak (E-value above 1e-6), the CDR3 was missing, or the read contained stop codons, out-of-frame junctions, or ambiguous translated residues. V3J clonotypes were defined as sequences sharing an identical inferred V gene, J gene, and CDR3 amino acid sequence. Percentage overlap between repertoires was computed as shared unique clonotypes divided by the size of the smaller repertoire. Repertoire richness was assessed with RTK rarefaction, the Chao1 estimator, and Recon v2.1 estimates of unobserved clonotypes. OLGA was used to compute generation probabilities for all TCRbeta clonotypes that the gDNA method yielded from a handful of donors. Not all clones reach the TCRdb copy of this immuneACCESS table, which keeps in-frame sequences only. Checked studies attribute under half of the gap to unresolved V genes and leave the rest unexplained. The V and J calls and clone size come from that table; D and trimming were worked out from the DNA. For this sample there are approximately 1.5 million clones; approximately 98.5% appear just once. Clones ranked in the top ten supply around 0.38% of the sample.

The full study reports these points: Based on pairwise subsampling, the degree of clonotype sharing among donors was expected to be affected by sequencing depth. Sampling was restricted to blood, and TCR repertoires in tissue are likely to differ from TCR repertoires in blood. Naive subsets generally had larger estimated clonotype richness than memory subsets did. Sharing across a few donors was observed for approximately 5% of naive CD4, under 4% of naive CD8, over 2% of memory CD4, and about 0.4% of memory CD8 clonotypes. Rarefaction of sorted-subset datasets indicated incomplete sequencing despite the large sequencing depth. Clonotypes shared by all four sorted-subset donors showed higher generation probabilities than non-shared clonotypes. Because the study included only a small number of donors, the genetic and exposure-history diversity represented was limited.

The donors were healthy, HIV-negative adults who had no recently reported acute infections or vaccinations. All donors were Caucasian adults living in Nashville, Tennessee, USA. CD4+ T cells were enriched by magnetic negative selection; naive cells were then positively selected on CD45RA, and the negative fraction formed the memory subset. After blood collection by leukapheresis, PBMCs were isolated using Ficoll-Histopaque density gradient centrifugation and then cryopreserved in the vapor phase of liquid nitrogen. Analytical flow cytometry was used to check the purity and quantity of each magnetically sorted T cell population. Genomic DNA was isolated from each sorted fraction and quantified by UV absorbance on a Nanodrop 2000c.

Sequenced sample: naive CD4+ T cells sorted from blood. The sample's cell subset or site label, in plain terms: CD45RA+ positively selected. The clonotype originates from a man aged 30 to 45 in good health. The chain is encoded by TRBV2 joined to TRBJ2-6; a tentative D call is TRBD1 (5 bases match). The DNA sequence follows: TGTGCCAGCAGTGAATGGTTAGGGGCGGACTCTGGGGCCAACGTCCTGACTTTC. It encodes CASSEWLGADSGANVLTF.